The present TCR beta chain was sequenced within a study of long-term antiretroviral therapy in people with HIV. A v3.0 immunoSEQ assay was performed at survey level. Sequencing used immunoSEQ multiplex PCR; TCRdb keeps in-frame clones, though not all of them. Of over 25,000 clones detected, roughly four fifths appear once; the ten largest clones hold 5.5%. The origin of this receptor is a woman between 25 and 40 years old with HIV. Source: unsorted PBMCs, taken 1.1 years before starting antiretroviral therapy.

CDR3 DNA sequence: TGTGCCAGCAACCCGGGACAGGGAGGCCCAGATACGCAGTATTTT. This codes for CASNPGQGGPDTQYF. The J gene is TRBJ2-3, the V gene TRBV2; 9 bases are a match to TRBD1. Losses at the gene ends were 7 bases for V and 4 bases for J; bases not matched to a gene: 9. Looked up from germline, CDR1 is SNHLY and CDR2 is FYNNEI. The CDR3 consists of 15 residues. Full variable domain (outside the CDR3, taken from reference TRBV2 and TRBJ2-3): EPEVTQTPSHQVTQMGQEVILRCVPISNHLYFYWYRQILGQKVEFLVSFYNNEISEKSEIFDDQFSVERPDGSNFTLKIRSTKLEDSAMYFCASNPGQGGPDTQYFGPGTRLTVL.